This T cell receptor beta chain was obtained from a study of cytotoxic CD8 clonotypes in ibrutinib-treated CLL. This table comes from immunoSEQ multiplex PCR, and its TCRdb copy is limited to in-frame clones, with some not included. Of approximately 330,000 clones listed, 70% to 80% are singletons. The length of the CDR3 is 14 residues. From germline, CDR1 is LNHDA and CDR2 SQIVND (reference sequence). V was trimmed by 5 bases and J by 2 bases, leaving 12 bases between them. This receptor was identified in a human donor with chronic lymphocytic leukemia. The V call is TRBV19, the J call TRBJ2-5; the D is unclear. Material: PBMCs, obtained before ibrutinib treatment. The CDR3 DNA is TGTGCCAGTAGTGGTAGAGATCTTCAAGAGACCCAGTACTTC. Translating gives CASSGRDLQETQYF.